These 22 T cell receptor beta chains came from one sample sequenced in a study of cytomegalovirus exposure and HLA in healthy donors. Amplification used 60 Vbeta primers and 13 Jbeta primers. Data came from immunoSEQ multiplex PCR; TCRdb stores just in-frame clones and leaves some out. The sample carries about 140,000 clones, about 78% recorded once. The sample consisted of PBMCs. All receptors derive from a man aged 35-49 years in good health and CMV-seropositive.

This rearrangement joins TRBV28 to TRBJ2-5; TRBD2 matches at 7 bases. V was clipped by 5 bases and J by 5 bases; unmatched bases: 8. The CDR3 has 14 residues. The germline V gene encodes CDR1 MDHEN and CDR2 SYDVKM. CDR3 residues: CASSPGGLGETQYF. The DNA of the CDR3 is TGTGCCAGCAGTCCGGGGGGACTCGGGGAGACCCAGTACTTC.

The chain joins TRBV7-9 to TRBJ1-4; no firm D call. Germline V CDR1 and CDR2: SEHNR, FQNEAQ (reference sequence). V was shortened by 5 bases and J by 8 bases, with 6 bases between the two germline ends. This CDR3 is built from 11 residues. CDR3 residues: CASSPAEKLFF. Written as DNA, the CDR3 is TGTGCCAGCAGCCCCGCGGAAAAACTGTTTTTT.

The chain has TRBV28 and TRBJ2-2; D is possibly TRBD1 (6 bases). V dropped 10 bases and J dropped 4 bases, with 16 bases sitting between them. Germline values: CDR1 MDHEN, CDR2 SYDVKM. The CDR3 runs to 14 residues. The CDR3: CATSRGRGTGELFF. CDR3 nucleotides: TGTGCCACGAGCAGGGGACGGGGCACCGGGGAGCTGTTTTTT.

This clone was seen once. The chain combines TRBV5-1 with TRBJ2-7, with 11 bases that match TRBD1. J was trimmed by 6 bases and V by 4 bases; bases with no gene match: 9. CDR3 length: 15 residues. Germline CDR1 SGHRS, CDR2 YFSETQ. CDR3 protein: CASSKPGQGAGEQYF. The CDR3 nucleotides read TGCGCCAGCAGCAAACCCGGACAGGGGGCGGGCGAGCAGTACTTC.

The chain recombines TRBV6-5 with TRBJ2-7; the match to TRBD2 covers 8 bases. V gave up 2 bases and J gave up 0 bases; unmatched junction bases: 0. Germline CDR1 is MNHEY and CDR2 is SVGAGI. There are 14 residues in the CDR3. The CDR3 is CASSYTSGSYEQYF. The CDR3 bases are TGTGCCAGCAGTTACACTAGCGGCTCCTACGAGCAGTACTTC.

The chain joins TRBV5-4 to TRBJ2-7, with 8 bases matching TRBD2. The CDR3 runs 15 residues. Germline loops: CDR1 SGHNT, CDR2 YYREEE (reference sequence). V shed 1 base, J shed 4 bases, and the junction held 7 bases outside the gene matches. The CDR3, as DNA: TGTGCCAGCAGCTTGAAGACTAGCGCCCCATACGAGCAGTACTTC. Protein product: CASSLKTSAPYEQYF.

The chain has TRBV5-6 and TRBJ1-2; 10 positions match TRBD1. Germline trimming cut 0 bases from V and 2 bases from J; bases unmatched to any gene: 1. Germline V lookup: CDR1 SGHDT, CDR2 YYEEEE. The length of the CDR3 is 15 residues. The CDR3 region has the DNA TGTGCCAGCAGCTTGGCGGGACAGGGGAACTATGGCTACACCTTC. Protein: CASSLAGQGNYGYTF.

This chain connects TRBV5-1 to TRBJ1-4, with TRBD1 matching 7 bases. The CDR3 extends over 16 amino acids. Unmatched junction bases numbered 7, after V lost 3 bases and J lost 2 bases. Per germline, CDR1 SGHRS and CDR2 YFSETQ. The DNA of the CDR3 is TGCGCCAGCAGCTGGGCAGGGGGTTCGACTAATGAAAAACTGTTTTTT. Its translation: CASSWAGGSTNEKLFF. The whole variable domain, remainder taken from reference TRBV5-1 and TRBJ1-4, is KAGVTQTPRYLIKTRGQQVTLSCSPISGHRSVSWYQQTPGQGLQFLFEYFSETQRNKGNFPGRFSGRQFSNSRSEMNVSTLELGDSALYLCASSWAGGSTNEKLFFGSGTQLSVL.

Only a few counts were recorded for this clone. This chain connects TRBV7-9 to TRBJ1-2; D is unresolved. Germline V lookup: CDR1 SEHNR, CDR2 FQNEAQ (reference sequence). The CDR3 has 14 amino acids. V gave up 3 bases and J gave up 6 bases, with 14 bases separating them. The CDR3 reads CASSFSTASNGYTF. CDR3 DNA sequence: TGTGCCAGCAGCTTTTCAACAGCCTCCAATGGCTACACCTTC.

This clone was detected a few times. The J gene is TRBJ1-1, the V gene TRBV6-5; tentatively, D is TRBD1 (5 bases). Trimming took 8 bases from V and 4 from J, leaving 20 bases between them. Germline V gene data show CDR1 as MNHEY and CDR2 as SVGAGI. The CDR3 is 15 amino acids. The CDR3 DNA sequence: TGTGCCAGCGGGACTGACATTCCGCTGGGCACTGAAGCTTTCTTT. This codes for CASGTDIPLGTEAFF.

V is TRBV7-2 and J is TRBJ1-2; 9 bases are shared with TRBD1. The CDR3 runs 11 residues. Trimming cost V 3 bases and J 12 bases; bases outside gene matches: 2. Germline loops: CDR1 SGHTA, CDR2 FQGNSA. CDR3 in amino acids: CASSLGQGNTF. DNA for the CDR3: TGTGCCAGCAGCTTGGGACAGGGAAACACCTTC.

This clone was seen just once. The CDR3 sequence: CASSLAVSLNTEAFF. CDR3 DNA: TGTGCCAGCAGCTTAGCTGTCAGTCTGAACACTGAAGCTTTCTTT. The V gene is TRBV7-9, the J gene TRBJ1-1; D not resolved. The CDR3 runs to 15 residues. V shed 0 bases and J shed 0 bases, with 8 bases lying between them. Per germline, CDR1 SEHNR and CDR2 FQNEAQ (reference sequence).

J is TRBJ2-7 and V is TRBV10-3, with 14 bases aligning to TRBD2. This CDR3 contains 15 residues. Per the germline V gene, CDR1 is ENHRY and CDR2 is SYGVKD. V was clipped by 10 bases and J by 2 bases; unmatched bases: 7. The CDR3 coding sequence is TGTGCCACCTACCGGACTAGCGGGGGGACCTACGAGCAGTACTTC. This gives the protein CATYRTSGGTYEQYF.

V is TRBV7-6 and J is TRBJ1-6, with a weak D call TRBD1 (5 bases). V lost 4 bases and J 3 bases, leaving 16 bases between the germline ends. The CDR3 extends over 17 amino acids. Germline CDR1 reads SGHVS; CDR2 reads FNYEAQ. CDR3 in DNA: TGTGCCAGCAGCTCGACCGGGGGGGGTATCTATAATTCACCCCTCCACTTT. This encodes CASSSTGGGIYNSPLHF.

V is TRBV7-9 and J is TRBJ2-7, with no clear D. The length of the CDR3 is 14 residues. Trimming shortened V by 2 bases and J by 1 base, and 9 bases separated the two germline ends. Germline loops: CDR1 SEHNR, CDR2 FQNEAQ (reference sequence). Here the CDR3 reads CASSLYPVSYEQYF. CDR3 nucleotides: TGTGCCAGCAGCTTATACCCAGTTTCCTACGAGCAGTACTTC.

The CDR3 protein is CSVRDRRNTEAFF. The CDR3 DNA reads TGCAGCGTCAGGGACAGGAGGAACACTGAAGCTTTCTTT. This rearrangement joins TRBV29-1 to TRBJ1-1, with 8 bases identical to TRBD1. The CDR3 loop spans 13 amino acids. Losses at the gene ends were 6 bases for V and 1 base for J; bases not matched to a gene: 4. Germline CDR1 SQVTM, CDR2 ANQGSEA.

For the CDR3, the DNA is TGTGCCAGCTCGCGGGGGGTCCGGCAGCCCCAGCATTTT. It translates to CASSRGVRQPQHF. The chain carries TRBV27 and TRBJ1-5; a possible D gene is TRBD1 (5 bases). Germline CDR1 MNHEY, CDR2 SMNVEV (reference sequence). Trimming took off 8 bases at V and 7 bases at J, with 15 bases between the two ends. This CDR3 spans 13 amino acids.

The chain employs TRBV7-6 and TRBJ2-3; D possibly corresponds to TRBD1 (6 bases). Germline assignment: CDR1 SGHVS and CDR2 FNYEAQ. CDR3 length: 15 amino acids. Trimming removed 1 base at V and 5 bases at J, with 13 bases between. The CDR3 here is CASSLGQGQGDTQYF. As DNA, the CDR3 is TGTGCCAGCAGCTTAGGGCAGGGGCAGGGAGATACGCAGTATTTT.

This chain uses TRBV7-2 with TRBJ1-5, with 8 nucleotides matching TRBD1. The V and J ends lost 4 bases and 5 bases, in that order; junction bases with no gene match: 1. Germline V gene sequence: CDR1 SGHTA, CDR2 FQGNSA. CDR3 length: 13 residues. The CDR3 DNA reads as TGTGCCAGCAGCTCGACAGGGGATCAGCCCCAGCATTTT. This encodes CASSSTGDQPQHF.

CDR3 sequence: CASSLWPSGGNSYEQYF. The CDR3 region has the DNA TGTGCCAGCAGCTTATGGCCTAGCGGGGGGAACTCCTACGAGCAGTACTTC. The chain uses TRBV7-2 and TRBJ2-7; 11 bases map to TRBD2. J gave up 0 bases and V 2 bases, and 6 bases lay outside the gene matches. Germline CDR1 SGHTA, CDR2 FQGNSA. This CDR3 contains 17 residues.

The chain uses TRBV30 and TRBJ2-2; D gene ambiguous. Trimming stripped 0 bases from V and 2 bases from J, with 4 bases between. The germline V gene has CDR1 GTSNPN and CDR2 SVGIG (reference sequence). The CDR3 has 13 residues. The CDR3 here is CAWSVANTGELFF. In nucleotides, the CDR3 is TGTGCCTGGAGTGTAGCCAACACCGGGGAGCTGTTTTTT.

This chain links TRBV9 with TRBJ2-6, with D possibly TRBD1 on 6 matching bases. Per the germline V gene, CDR1 is SGDLS and CDR2 is YYNGEE. V lost 0 bases and J 2 bases, leaving 21 bases between the germline ends. The CDR3 sequence is 20 residues long. The CDR3 DNA is TGTGCCAGCAGCGTAGAGGGCTCGGCAGGGGTGGGCGCTGGGGCCAACGTCCTGACTTTC. Amino acids: CASSVEGSAGVGAGANVLTF.